These 28 T cell receptor beta chains share one sample of origin, sequenced in a study of shared clonotypes between healthy human individuals. Clones were sequenced by immunoSEQ multiplex PCR, and TCRdb holds only the in-frame ones, with some missing. The sample has 740,000 or so clones; about three quarters are singletons. Material: memory CD4+ T cells sorted from blood. The subset: CD45RA-negative fraction. These TCRs come from a woman aged 30 to 39 in good health.

The chain employs TRBV29-1 and TRBJ2-7; 10 nucleotides align to TRBD2. The trim removed 3 bases at V and 6 bases at J, leaving 8 bases unmatched. The CDR3 runs to 14 residues. Germline lookup yields CDR1 SQVTM and CDR2 ANQGSEA. CDR3 loop: CSVDPSGSFSEQYF. DNA for the CDR3: TGCAGCGTTGATCCTAGCGGGAGTTTTAGCGAGCAGTACTTC.

V gene TRBV19 combines with J gene TRBJ2-5; 11 positions agree with TRBD2. With the DNA end fitting TRBJ2-7 better, the J assignment may be wrong. The CDR3 has 17 amino acids. Per germline, CDR1 LNHDA and CDR2 SQIVND (reference sequence). The chain's CDR3 is CASSIAGTSGSSYEQYF. CDR3 sequence (DNA): TGTGCCAGTAGTATAGCTGGGACTAGCGGAAGCTCCTACGAGCAGTACTTC.

V is TRBV28 and J is TRBJ2-7; D is possibly TRBD1 (7 bases). Germline V lookup: CDR1 MDHEN, CDR2 SYDVKM. The length of the CDR3 is 15 residues. V lost 4 bases and J lost 5, with 18 bases in between. In nucleotides, the CDR3 is TGTGCCAGCAGTTCCGCGGGGACAGAGACCGACGAGCAGTACTTC. This translates into CASSSAGTETDEQYF.

V usage is TRBV6-5 and J usage is TRBJ2-7, with TRBD1 as a possible D gene (6 bases). The germline gives CDR1 MNHEY, CDR2 SVGAGI. The V end was cut by 4 bases, the J end by 0 bases, with 10 bases between. The CDR3 runs to 14 residues. Here the CDR3 DNA reads TGTGCCAGCAGTTCTGGGACACTCTCCTACGAGCAGTACTTC. Translation: CASSSGTLSYEQYF.

This clone has a handful of counts. The V and J genes are TRBV6-6 and TRBJ1-3; D may be TRBD1 (5 bases). This CDR3 has 14 amino acids. Germline CDR1 and CDR2: MNHNY and SVGAGI (reference sequence). V lost 7 bases and J 2 bases, leaving 12 bases between the germline ends. CDR3: CASKGGHAGNTIYF. For the CDR3, the DNA is TGTGCCAGCAAAGGAGGACACGCTGGAAACACCATATATTTT.

In DNA form, the CDR3 reads TGCGCCAGCAGCCCACGACAGGGAGGTCGCACTGAAGCTTTCTTT. As protein: CASSPRQGGRTEAFF. The V and J genes are TRBV5-1 and TRBJ1-1, with 7 bases identical to TRBD1. J was trimmed by 4 bases and V by 4 bases; bases with no gene match: 10. CDR1 and CDR2 (germline): SGHRS, YFSETQ. The CDR3 length is 15 residues. The full variable domain, completed using reference TRBV5-1 and TRBJ1-1, is KAGVTQTPRYLIKTRGQQVTLSCSPISGHRSVSWYQQTPGQGLQFLFEYFSETQRNKGNFPGRFSGRQFSNSRSEMNVSTLELGDSALYLCASSPRQGGRTEAFFGQGTRLTVV.

This chain joins TRBV27 and TRBJ2-3, with D hard to call. The CDR3 has 16 residues. V dropped 0 bases and J dropped 6 bases, with 16 bases sitting between them. CDR1 is MNHEY and CDR2 is SMNVEV in the germline V gene (reference sequence). DNA for the CDR3: TGTGCCAGCAGTTTATCGACTCCCGGACGACACGATACGCAGTATTTT. Protein: CASSLSTPGRHDTQYF.

The genes are TRBV5-1 and TRBJ2-3; D gene ambiguous. The CDR3 is 13 amino acids. Per the germline V gene, CDR1 is SGHRS and CDR2 is YFSETQ. Trimming left V 4 bases short and J 5 bases short, with 11 bases between. The CDR3 DNA sequence: TGCGCCAGCAGCGACTTTGACAAAGATACGCAGTATTTT. It codes for CASSDFDKDTQYF.

The chain recombines TRBV7-8 with TRBJ2-7; either TRBD1 or TRBD2 may supply D (5 bases each). The germline gives CDR1 SGHVS, CDR2 FQNEAQ. This CDR3 has 13 residues. Trimming pared 5 bases from V and 7 bases from J, leaving 15 bases between. The CDR3: CASSPGRLKEQYF. The CDR3 nucleotides read TGTGCCAGCAGCCCGGGACGGCTGAAAGAGCAGTACTTC. The variable domain in full, completed from reference TRBV7-8 and TRBJ2-7, reads GAGVSQSPRYKVAKRGQDVALRCDPISGHVSLFWYQQALGQGPEFLTYFQNEAQLDKSGLPSDRFFAERPEGSVSTLKIQRTQQEDSAVYLCASSPGRLKEQYFGPGTRLTVT.

The CDR3 region is CASSLRFTGDSVLPPKYEQYF. The CDR3 DNA follows: TGCGCCAGCAGCTTGAGGTTCACGGGGGATAGCGTACTTCCCCCCAAATACGAGCAGTACTTC. This chain uses TRBV5-1 with TRBJ2-7; a possible D gene is TRBD2 (6 bases). Trimming left V 1 base short and J 4 bases short, with 33 bases between. The CDR3 runs to 21 residues. CDR1 is SGHRS, CDR2 YFSETQ, per germline. The full variable domain, in which reference TRBV5-1 and TRBJ2-7 provide the parts outside the CDR3, is KAGVTQTPRYLIKTRGQQVTLSCSPISGHRSVSWYQQTPGQGLQFLFEYFSETQRNKGNFPGRFSGRQFSNSRSEMNVSTLELGDSALYLCASSLRFTGDSVLPPKYEQYFGPGTRLTVT.

This clone was seen a handful of times. The chain links TRBV4-2 to TRBJ2-3; 9 nucleotides line up with TRBD2. The CDR3 is 17 residues long. The V and J ends lost 0 bases and 4 bases, in that order; junction bases with no gene match: 8. CDR1 LGHNA and CDR2 YNFKEQ come from the germline V gene. The CDR3 reads CASSQDRAGGQSDTQYF. The CDR3, as DNA: TGTGCCAGCAGCCAAGATAGGGCGGGAGGGCAATCAGATACGCAGTATTTT.

The chain combines TRBV19 with TRBJ2-5; TRBD2 matches 12 bases. The CDR3 is made up of 18 amino acids. V trimming: 4 bases; J trimming: 1 base; junction bases outside the gene matches: 10. CDR1 and CDR2 from the germline V gene are LNHDA and SQIVND (reference sequence). DNA of the CDR3: TGTGCCAGTAGTAGTCCCAAACTAGCGGGAGGTAGCCAAGAGACCCAGTACTTC. Its protein is CASSSPKLAGGSQETQYF.

V gene TRBV28 combines with J gene TRBJ1-2; 7 bases fit TRBD1. V was pared by 6 bases and J by 3 bases, with 16 bases of the junction left unmatched. The CDR3 is 17 amino acids. Germline assignment: CDR1 MDHEN and CDR2 SYDVKM. The CDR3 protein is CASRRNTPRQGDYGYTF. The CDR3 DNA reads as TGTGCCAGCAGACGCAACACCCCTCGGCAGGGGGACTATGGCTACACCTTC.

The rearrangement links TRBV7-2 to TRBJ1-5; D not certain. Trimming removed 5 bases from V and 3 bases from J, with 8 bases in between. CDR3 length: 13 residues. Germline V gene sequence: CDR1 SGHTA, CDR2 FQGNSA. CDR3 region: CASSLDYNQPQHF. The CDR3 DNA reads TGTGCCAGCAGCCTGGACTACAATCAGCCCCAGCATTTT.

V gene TRBV7-9 combines with J gene TRBJ1-4; the D gene is possibly TRBD1 (6 bases). This CDR3 has 14 amino acids. CDR1 and CDR2 (germline): SEHNR, FQNEAQ (reference sequence). Trimming removed 5 bases at V and 7 bases at J, with 14 bases between. The CDR3 nucleotides are TGTGCCAGCAGCCCTAGGGGGTTGGGTGAAAAACTGTTTTTT. It encodes CASSPRGLGEKLFF.

The rearrangement joins TRBV7-3 to TRBJ2-5; D possibly uses TRBD1 or TRBD2 (5 bases each). The CDR3 extends over 14 amino acids. Germline loops: CDR1 SGHTA, CDR2 FQGTGA. V was shortened by 2 bases and J by 5 bases, with 12 bases between the two germline ends. The CDR3 loop is CASSLQGRGETQYF. The CDR3 DNA follows: TGTGCCAGCAGCTTACAGGGACGAGGGGAGACCCAGTACTTC.

The chain joins TRBV2 to TRBJ1-2; D call uncertain. Germline V CDR1 and CDR2: SNHLY, FYNNEI. This CDR3 comprises 14 residues. The V end was cut by 2 bases, the J end by 4 bases, with 11 bases between. The chain's CDR3 is CASSENRQTYGYTF. The DNA of the CDR3 is TGTGCCAGCAGTGAAAATCGGCAGACCTATGGCTACACCTTC. Filled out from reference TRBV2 and TRBJ1-2, the complete variable domain reads EPEVTQTPSHQVTQMGQEVILRCVPISNHLYFYWYRQILGQKVEFLVSFYNNEISEKSEIFDDQFSVERPDGSNFTLKIRSTKLEDSAMYFCASSENRQTYGYTFGSGTRLTVV.

The gene calls are TRBV9 and TRBJ2-7; weak D call: TRBD1 (5 bases). The germline gives CDR1 SGDLS, CDR2 YYNGEE. The CDR3 loop spans 14 amino acids. Between the trimmed V and J ends, which lost 0 bases and 6 bases, there was a span of 13 bases. DNA of the CDR3: TGTGCCAGCAGCGTAGGCTTACAAAGGGGCGAGCAGTACTTC. This encodes CASSVGLQRGEQYF. The variable domain in full, with the rest retrieved from reference TRBV9 and TRBJ2-7, is DSGVTQTPKHLITATGQRVTLRCSPRSGDLSVYWYQQSLDQGLQFLIQYYNGEERAKGNILERFSAQQFPDLHSELNLSSLELGDSALYFCASSVGLQRGEQYFGPGTRLTVT.

CDR3 amino acids: CASSFDSSNQPQHF. The CDR3 coding sequence is TGTGCCAGCAGCTTCGATTCTAGCAATCAGCCCCAGCATTTT. The rearrangement links TRBV7-9 to TRBJ1-5; D is unresolved. The CDR3 loop spans 14 amino acids. Germline CDR1 is SEHNR and CDR2 is FQNEAQ (reference sequence). Trimming stripped 3 bases from V and 0 bases from J, with 6 bases between.

This clone has only a few counts. The V and J genes are TRBV4-2 and TRBJ2-3; 7 nucleotides align to TRBD2. CDR1 LGHNA and CDR2 YNFKEQ come from the germline V gene. The CDR3 is 17 residues long. The V gene end was trimmed by 5 bases and the J gene end by 6 bases; junction bases not matched to a gene: 17. As DNA, the CDR3 is TGTGCCAGCAGCACCCAATACCGGGGGGAGGGCCTGGATACGCAGTATTTT. Its translation: CASSTQYRGEGLDTQYF.

This sequence joins TRBV5-4 and TRBJ2-5; tentative D call: TRBD2 (6 bases). Trimming took 4 bases from V and 2 from J, leaving 18 bases between them. The germline V gene has CDR1 SGHNT and CDR2 YYREEE (reference sequence). This CDR3 region has 16 residues. CDR3 in amino acids: CASSLTPGTLQETQYF. As DNA, the CDR3 is TGTGCCAGCAGCCTGACCCCCGGGACTTTACAAGAGACCCAGTACTTC. The variable domain in full, completed from reference TRBV5-4 and TRBJ2-5, reads ETGVTQSPTHLIKTRGQQVTLRCSSQSGHNTVSWYQQALGQGPQFIFQYYREEENGRGNFPPRFSGLQFPNYSSELNVNALELDDSALYLCASSLTPGTLQETQYFGPGTRLLVL.

This chain connects TRBV4-2 to TRBJ2-1; possibly TRBD1 or TRBD2 for D (5 bases each). The CDR3 has 16 amino acids. V gave up 0 bases and J gave up 3 bases, with 12 bases separating them. CDR1 and CDR2 from the germline V gene are LGHNA and YNFKEQ. CDR3 residues: CASSQDWGMGYNEQFF. The CDR3 bases are TGTGCCAGCAGCCAAGATTGGGGGATGGGCTACAATGAGCAGTTCTTC.

V and J are TRBV6-4 and TRBJ2-3; TRBD2 matches at 10 bases. Germline-derived CDR1 and CDR2 are MRHNA and SNTAGT. CDR3 length: 15 amino acids. Germline trimming cut 3 bases from V and 4 bases from J; bases unmatched to any gene: 4. This CDR3 reads CASSELAGVSDTQYF. CDR3 DNA sequence: TGTGCCAGCAGTGAGCTAGCGGGAGTGTCAGATACGCAGTATTTT.

The chain joins TRBV10-3 to TRBJ1-2; 9 bases map to TRBD1. Trimming cost V 4 bases and J 4 bases; bases outside gene matches: 1. The germline V gene has CDR1 ENHRY and CDR2 SYGVKD. The CDR3 extends over 13 amino acids. This CDR3 is CAISGTGVYGYTF. CDR3 DNA sequence: TGTGCCATCAGTGGGACAGGGGTCTATGGCTACACCTTC.

The chain joins TRBV6-5 to TRBJ2-1; TRBD2 matches 7 bases. The trim removed 5 bases at V and 6 bases at J, leaving 4 bases unmatched. The CDR3 has 13 residues. The germline CDR1 and CDR2 sequences are MNHEY and SVGAGI. CDR3 sequence: CASSREGINEQFF. Here the CDR3 DNA reads TGTGCCAGCAGTAGGGAGGGCATCAATGAGCAGTTCTTC.

The chain couples TRBV28 to TRBJ2-7; D not certain. Trimming removed 2 bases at V and 6 bases at J, with 17 bases between. The CDR3 extends over 15 amino acids. CDR1 and CDR2 (germline): MDHEN, SYDVKM. CDR3 bases: TGTGCCAGCAGTTTAATTAGGACCTCACGACTCGAGCAGTACTTC. Translation gives CASSLIRTSRLEQYF.

This clone was observed a few times. The V and J genes are TRBV5-1 and TRBJ2-2, with D possibly being TRBD1 (6 bases). Germline V gene data show CDR1 as SGHRS and CDR2 as YFSETQ. The CDR3 sequence is 16 residues long. Deletions cut 5 bases from V and 0 bases from J, with 14 bases between. DNA for the CDR3: TGCGCCAGCAGAGGTCAGGGGCTTTCGAACACCGGGGAGCTGTTTTTT. This gives the protein CASRGQGLSNTGELFF.

The chain employs TRBV11-2 and TRBJ1-5; D remains ambiguous. Trimming removed 5 bases at V and 5 bases at J, with 7 bases between. CDR3 length equals 12 residues. The germline V gene encodes CDR1 SGHAT and CDR2 FQNNGV. CDR3 region: CASSGDHQPQHF. The CDR3 region has the DNA TGTGCCAGCAGCGGAGACCATCAGCCCCAGCATTTT.